This T cell receptor (beta chain) was documented in a study of blood T cell repertoires in COVID-19. Overall study context: T cells, B-cell-depleted T cells, or PBMCs provided the cDNA or gDNA that served as material.

The CDR3 extends over 13 amino acids. In germline, CDR1 is SGHAT, CDR2 FQNNGV. V shed 6 bases and J 5 bases; nucleotides not matched to a gene: 7. TCRdb keeps only in-frame clones here, not all; method: immunoSEQ multiplex PCR. The table records about 260,000 clones, 88% of them present only once. This clonotype originated in a human donor in a cohort sampled during active COVID-19. The sample taken for sequencing was peripheral blood. The chain combines TRBV11-2 with TRBJ2-7, with TRBD2 matching 7 bases. The CDR3 DNA sequence: TGTGCCAGCAGTCCAGGGAGGGTAAACGAGCAGTACTTC. Translated, it gives CASSPGRVNEQYF.